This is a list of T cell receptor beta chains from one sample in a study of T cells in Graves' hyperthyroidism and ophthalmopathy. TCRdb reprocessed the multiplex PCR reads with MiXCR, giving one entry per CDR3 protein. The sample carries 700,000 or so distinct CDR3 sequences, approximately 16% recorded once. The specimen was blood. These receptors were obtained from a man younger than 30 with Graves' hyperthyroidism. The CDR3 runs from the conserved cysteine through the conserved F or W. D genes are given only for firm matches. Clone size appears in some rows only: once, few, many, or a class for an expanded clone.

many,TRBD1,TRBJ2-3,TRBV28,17,CASIPRPGQGGGDTQYF,TGTGCCAGCATCCCACGGCCGGGACAGGGAGGAGGAGATACGCAGTATTTT
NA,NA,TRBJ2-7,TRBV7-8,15,CASSFHRDGVGEQYF,TGTGCCAGCAGCTTTCACCGGGACGGGGTGGGCGAGCAGTACTTC
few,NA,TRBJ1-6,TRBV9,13,CASSEDQNSPLHF,TGTGCCAGCAGCGAGGACCAAAATTCACCCCTCCACTTT
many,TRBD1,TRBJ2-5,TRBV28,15,CASTRGTGGRETQYF,TGTGCCAGCACCCGCGGGACAGGGGGCCGGGAGACCCAGTACTTC
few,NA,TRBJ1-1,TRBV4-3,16,CASSQDPARERTEAFF,TGCGCCAGCAGCCAAGATCCCGCCAGGGAGCGCACTGAAGCTTTCTTT
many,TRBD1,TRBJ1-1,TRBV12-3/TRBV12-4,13,CASGPDRGTEAFF,TGTGCCAGCGGCCCGGACAGGGGCACTGAAGCTTTCTTT
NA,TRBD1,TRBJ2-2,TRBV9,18,CASSARATHRGPTGELFF,TGTGCCAGCAGCGCCAGGGCCACCCACAGGGGGCCCACCGGGGAGCTGTTTTTT
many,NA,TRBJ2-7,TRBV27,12,CASSFQGQEQYF,TGTGCCAGCAGTTTCCAGGGTCAGGAGCAGTACTTC
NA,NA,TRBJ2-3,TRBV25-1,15,CASSDSAVGADTQYF,TGTGCCAGCAGTGATTCCGCGGTGGGAGCAGATACGCAGTATTTT
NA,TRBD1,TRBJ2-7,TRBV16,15,CASITKGAQAIEQYF,TGTGCCAGCATTACGAAGGGGGCGCAAGCAATCGAGCAGTACTTC
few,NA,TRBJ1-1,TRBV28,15,CASSLFGPGFGEASF,TGTGCCAGCAGTTTATTTGGGCCTGGATTCGGTGAAGCTTCCTTT
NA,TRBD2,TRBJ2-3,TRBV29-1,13,CSVSGGTTDTQYF,TGCAGCGTTTCGGGGGGGACCACAGATACGCAGTATTTT
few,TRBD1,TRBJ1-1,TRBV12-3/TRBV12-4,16,CASSRTGFGGGTEAFF,TGTGCCAGCAGCCGGACAGGCTTTGGGGGGGGCACTGAAGCTTTCTTT
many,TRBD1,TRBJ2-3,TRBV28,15,CASSSPDRVTDTQYF,TGTGCCAGCAGTTCCCCCGACAGGGTCACAGATACGCAGTATTTT
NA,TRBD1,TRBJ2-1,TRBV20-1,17,CSARDWGGTGGYNEQFF,TGCAGTGCTAGAGATTGGGGGGGGACAGGGGGGTACAATGAGCAGTTCTTC
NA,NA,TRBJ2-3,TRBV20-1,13,CSASLGDTDTQYF,TGCAGTGCTAGTCTGGGGGACACAGATACGCAGTATTTT
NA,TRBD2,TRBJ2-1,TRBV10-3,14,CASTSGEGDNEQFF,TGTGCCTCAACTAGCGGGGAGGGGGACAATGAGCAGTTCTTC
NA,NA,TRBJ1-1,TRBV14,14,CASSQGWGYTEAFF,TGTGCCAGCAGCCAAGGGTGGGGTTACACTGAAGCTTTCTTT
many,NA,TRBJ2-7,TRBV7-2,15,CASSLGAGHYDEQYF,TGTGCCAGCAGCTTAGGGGCAGGGCACTACGACGAGCAGTACTTC
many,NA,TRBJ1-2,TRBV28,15,CASSLGGAQNYGYTF,TGTGCCAGCAGTTTAGGGGGGGCGCAGAACTATGGCTACACCTTC
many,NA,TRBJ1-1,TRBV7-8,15,CASSLKKARYTEAFF,TGTGCCAGCAGCTTAAAAAAAGCCAGGTACACTGAAGCTTTCTTT
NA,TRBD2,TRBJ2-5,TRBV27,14,CASQSSGRSETQYF,TGTGCCAGTCAAAGTAGCGGGAGATCGGAGACCCAGTACTTC
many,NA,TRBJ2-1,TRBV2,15,CASSEEGLSYNEQFF,TGTGCCAGCAGTGAAGAGGGACTCTCCTACAATGAGCAGTTCTTC
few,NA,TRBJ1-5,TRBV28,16,CASSLGGSGGNQPQHF,TGTGCCAGCAGTTTGGGGGGGTCCGGTGGCAATCAGCCCCAGCATTTT
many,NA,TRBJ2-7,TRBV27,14,CASGGAGSSYEQYF,TGTGCCAGCGGAGGGGCGGGGAGCTCCTACGAGCAGTACTTC
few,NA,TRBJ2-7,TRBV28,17,CASSPIAGTGSSYEQYF,TGTGCCAGCAGTCCGATCGCCGGGACGGGTAGCTCCTACGAGCAGTACTTC
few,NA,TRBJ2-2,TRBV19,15,CASSIVWGNTGELFF,TGTGCCAGTAGTATCGTTTGGGGTAACACCGGGGAGCTGTTTTTT